Listed below are T cell receptor beta chains from one sample, sequenced in a study of T-cell memory formation after mild COVID-19. A single record per CDR3 protein comes from TCRdb applying MiXCR to the 5' RACE reads. The sample holds 500,000 to 550,000 distinct CDR3 sequences, roughly 20% seen once. The sample was PBMCs or a T cell subset sorted from them (not recorded which). The source of these receptors is an adult woman who had mild COVID-19 (a few samples of this study predate the infection). Cell type and time point are not known. CDR3s include the opening cysteine and the closing phenylalanine or tryptophan. The D gene is left open where the match is weak. A clone size is listed for some rows: how often the clone was seen (once, few, many), or a class if it is expanded.

D gene,J gene,V gene,clone size,CDR3 DNA,CDR3 protein
TRBD2,TRBJ2-2,TRBV30,-,TGTGCCTGGGAGCCGGGAGGAGCCGCGAACACCGGGGAGCTGTTTTTT,CAWEPGGAANTGELFF
-,TRBJ1-2,TRBV7-9,many,TGTGCCAGCAGCTTAGGGACGGAGAACTATGGCTACACCTTC,CASSLGTENYGYTF
TRBD1,TRBJ1-1,TRBV29-1,-,TGCAGCGTGCCCGGGACAGACCTCTTGGACACTGAAGCTTTCTTT,CSVPGTDLLDTEAFF
TRBD2,TRBJ2-3,TRBV6-5,-,TGTGCCAGCAGTTACTCCGGACTAGCGGAGGCCACAGATACGCAGTATTTT,CASSYSGLAEATDTQYF
-,TRBJ2-7,TRBV20-1,-,TGCAGTGCTAGAGGGAGGAGCTCCTACGAGCAGTACTTC,CSARGRSSYEQYF
TRBD1,TRBJ2-7,TRBV10-3,few,TGTGCCATCAGTGGTTCCCCGGGACAGGGGAGCTCCTACGAGCAGTACTTC,CAISGSPGQGSSYEQYF
TRBD1,TRBJ2-1,TRBV20-1,-,TGCAGTGCTAGACGACCGACAGGGACATCCTACAATGAGCAGTTCTTC,CSARRPTGTSYNEQFF
-,TRBJ2-1,TRBV6-4,many,TGTGCCAGCAGTGACTCAGTGGGAGAAGGGCGGAATGAGCAGTTCTTC,CASSDSVGEGRNEQFF
-,TRBJ2-1,TRBV4-3,few,TGCGCCAGCAGCCAAGCACCCGTGGCGGGCTATGGGTACAATGAGCAGTTCTTC,CASSQAPVAGYGYNEQFF
-,TRBJ1-6,TRBV7-8,-,TGTGCCAGCGCGGCCGGGGATCTCGGAAATTCACCCCTCAACTTT,CASAAGDLGNSPLNF
TRBD2,TRBJ2-7,TRBV29-1,few,TGCAGCGCCTCAGCGGGAGCAGCCTACGAGCAGTACTTC,CSASAGAAYEQYF
-,TRBJ1-1,TRBV5-1,few,TGCGCCAGCAGCCAGACTATGAACACTGAAGCTTTCTTT,CASSQTMNTEAFF
-,TRBJ1-2,TRBV4-3,-,TGCGCCAGCAGCCAAGGAGGGGCGTCTAACTATGGCTACACCTTC,CASSQGGASNYGYTF
TRBD2,TRBJ2-1,TRBV10-3,many,TGTGCCATCAGTGAAGGCGGGAGCTCCTACAATGAGCAGTTCTTC,CAISEGGSSYNEQFF
-,TRBJ2-3,TRBV15,-,TGTGCCACCAGCAGCGATGAGGGGGGCACAGATACGCAGTATTTT,CATSSDEGGTDTQYF
-,TRBJ2-7,TRBV10-3,few,TGTGCCAGCGGGTATTGGGGCTACGAGCAGTACTTC,CASGYWGYEQYF
TRBD1,TRBJ2-1,TRBV4-3,few,TGCGCCAGCAGCCAAAACAGGGGTCATGAGCAGTTCTTC,CASSQNRGHEQFF
-,TRBJ1-1,TRBV29-1,-,TGCAGCGTTTCAGAATACACTGAAGCTTTCTTT,CSVSEYTEAFF
TRBD2,TRBJ2-5,TRBV12-3/TRBV12-4,few,TGTGCCAGCACAAGACTAGCGGGAGAGACCCAGTACTTC,CASTRLAGETQYF
-,TRBJ2-7,TRBV5-1,few,TGCGCCAGCAGCTTCAAGGGAAGTAGGTCGGACGAGCAGTACTTC,CASSFKGSRSDEQYF
-,TRBJ2-2,TRBV24-1,-,TGTGCCACCAGTGATTTGAGGGGGGCCGTCACCGGGGAGCTGTTTTTT,CATSDLRGAVTGELFF